A single T cell receptor (beta chain) is shown here with its context. No cognate antigen has been identified for it. The record has no base qualities; no much larger clone is one base away. The cysteine opens and the phenylalanine closes a CDR3 of 17 amino acids. Only the CDR3 DNA stays, 51 bases, in frame from base 1. At the junction V is shortened by 5 bases and J by 0 bases, with 17 bases in between. This specimen belongs to a study of T cell repertoires in aging, cancer and after chemotherapy (dated by TCRdb to the late 2010s). About the study as a whole: Six donor age groups were covered, ranging from 30 or younger up to 70 or older, and each group contained at least three individuals. To examine immunoaging and T cell reconstitution after chemotherapy, the study profiled TCR beta repertoires in peripheral blood from healthy donors and cancer patients. In the solid tumor group, the paired samples taken before and after chemotherapy came from patients with brain tumors (glioblastoma) who were receiving therapy based on temozolomide. Alongside fewer than 100 healthy donors serving as a reference group, the cohort included approximately 220 cancer patients, of whom 94 had hematological cancers and 124 had solid cancers. In total, the full dataset held millions of TCR reads.

Rearranged TRB sequences spanning V, D and J segments were amplified in a multiplex touch-down PCR with a mixed TRB-A/B primer pool. Two consecutive PCR reactions with Phusion HS II polymerase added Illumina adapters and sample indices to the amplicons. The amplicons were purified from gel with the NucleoSpin Gel and PCR Clean-up kit and then assessed with Qubit and an Agilent 2100 Bioanalyzer. The libraries were sequenced on an Illumina MiSeq with 600-cycle, single-indexed, paired-end runs. The paper's data handling went like this. Processing of the TRB sequences was carried out with MiXCR versions 2.12 and 3.0.5. Each unique CDR3 nucleotide sequence counted as one clone, and only productive sequences with at least two reads were retained. Repertoire metrics included Shannon diversity, evenness, clonality (one minus evenness), and alpha-parameterized diversity profiles from alpha 0 to 5. The IGoR algorithm was used to calculate generation probabilities for clones in the paired samples taken before and after chemotherapy. Clones were called with MiXCR by TCRdb after fastp trimmed the public reads at Q25, and only in-frame beta chains were retained. For every CDR3 protein sequence, its rows merge into one entry that carries the most common genes and DNA. These V and J calls rely on TCRdb rather than the paper's analysis. The sample includes 15,000 to 20,000 distinct CDR3 sequences, with 37% observed a single time. The biggest ten clones account for roughly 18% of the sample.

TCR beta rearrangements were amplified from genomic DNA extracted from peripheral blood rather than from sorted cells or RNA. What the authors observed across the whole study: Median generation probability increased over the chemotherapy interval in both cancer cohorts, suggesting repertoire reconstitution through rebound thymic output. Significantly lower blood TCR diversity and higher clonality were observed in untreated patients with hematological or solid cancers than in age-matched healthy donors. In healthy donors, the decline in TCR diversity with age was mainly due to loss of richness, whereas in cancer patients loss of evenness also played a role. According to the authors, the repertoire data do not permit conclusions about immunological memory after chemotherapy.

This receptor was taken from a human donor with a solid tumor. The source material was blood. The V gene is TRBV12-3 or TRBV12-4 and the J gene is TRBJ1-5, with no confident D gene call. The CDR3 loop reads CASSPGDRVYSNQPQHF. The bases read TGTGCCAGCAGTCCGGGAGATCGCGTTTATAGCAATCAGCCCCAGCATTTT.